This TCR beta chain derives from a study of T cells after posttransplantation cyclophosphamide. V was trimmed by 6 bases and J by 0 bases, leaving 11 bases between them. Germline V gene lookup returns CDR1 MNHNY and CDR2 SVGAGI (reference sequence). CDR3 size: 14 residues. The study, taken as a whole, reports: TRB overlap between skin or GI tissue T cells and blood was limited. Donor CD8+ memory clones often dominated recipient blood repertoires at later times.

As to this clone: Its antigen is not identified.

Using immunoSEQ multiplex PCR, the repertoire was profiled, and TCRdb retains in-frame clones only, with some absent. The repertoire consists of over 8,500 clones, with roughly 80% occurring once and the leading ten covering 5% to 5.5%. Cyclophosphamide on days +3 and +4 followed busulfan-fludarabine conditioning and a marrow graft. The clonotype was recovered from a female patient aged 50 to 60 who received an allogeneic stem cell transplant from a related donor, was CMV-positive, and had no GVHD. The graft donor may account for some of the T cells. Source: PBMCs, taken after allogeneic stem cell transplant with posttransplant cyclophosphamide. The chain combines TRBV6-6 with TRBJ1-1, with D tentatively TRBD1 (6 bases). CDR3 sequence reads: CASRNGQLNTEAFF. The CDR3, as DNA: TGTGCCAGCAGGAATGGACAGCTGAACACTGAAGCTTTCTTT.